What follows are 6 T cell receptor beta chains derived from one specimen sequenced in a study of cytomegalovirus exposure and HLA in healthy donors. The primer mix had 60 Vbeta and 13 Jbeta primers. TCRdb's table, derived via immunoSEQ multiplex PCR, lists solely in-frame clones and lacks some. The sample comprises around 190,000 clones, around 88% of which are singletons, and about 1.7% rests with the top ten. Sequencing was performed on PBMCs. The receptors originated from a man in his forties in good health and CMV-seropositive.

The gene calls are TRBV27 and TRBJ2-1, with 7 bases fitting TRBD2. Looked up from germline, CDR1 is MNHEY and CDR2 is SMNVEV (reference sequence). The CDR3 sequence is 16 residues long. Germline trimming cut 5 bases from V and 5 bases from J; bases unmatched to any gene: 12. CDR3 protein: CASSTYRDYPNNEQFF. CDR3 in DNA: TGTGCCAGCAGTACGTACCGGGACTACCCGAACAATGAGCAGTTCTTC.

The chain recombines TRBV10-2 with TRBJ2-5; possible D gene TRBD1, 5 bases. The V gene's germline CDR1 is WSHSY and CDR2 SAAADI. Trimming stripped 2 bases from V and 5 bases from J, with 9 bases between. CDR3 length: 13 residues. The CDR3 is CASSEPGWETQYF. The CDR3, as DNA: TGCGCCAGCAGTGAGCCAGGGTGGGAGACCCAGTACTTC.

This clone was counted a single time. CDR3 coding DNA: TGTGCCAGTAGTATAAAACAGGGGAACGAGCAGTACTTC. Translation gives CASSIKQGNEQYF. The chain carries TRBV19 and TRBJ2-7; 7 positions agree with TRBD1. The length of the CDR3 is 13 residues. Trimming at V came to 2 bases and at J to 5 bases, leaving 3 bases not matched to a gene. Germline-derived CDR1 and CDR2 are LNHDA and SQIVND (reference sequence).

In DNA form, the CDR3 reads TGTGCCAGCAGTGAAGCGGCCCTGACAGGCCCCCAGCCCCAGCATTTT. Translating gives CASSEAALTGPQPQHF. This sequence joins TRBV2 and TRBJ1-5, with a weak D call TRBD1 (6 bases). V was cut by 0 bases and J by 7 bases, with 16 bases left in between. This CDR3 contains 16 residues. The germline V gene has CDR1 SNHLY and CDR2 FYNNEI.

The chain has TRBV27 and TRBJ2-7; the match to TRBD1 covers 7 bases. Germline assignment: CDR1 MNHEY and CDR2 SMNVEV (reference sequence). CDR3 length equals 14 residues. Trimming removed 1 base from V and 3 bases from J; junction bases left unmatched: 3. CDR3 sequence (DNA): TGTGCCAGCAGTTTATTCCGGGACAGCTACGAGCAGTACTTC. Its translation: CASSLFRDSYEQYF.

The gene calls are TRBV5-8 and TRBJ1-2; the D gene is possibly TRBD1 (6 bases). V was trimmed by 6 bases and J by 2 bases, leaving 17 bases between them. The CDR3 is 15 amino acids. Germline V gives CDR1 SGHTS, CDR2 YDEGEE. CDR3 bases: TGTGCCAGCACGAGCTACAGGGCTGTAAACTATGGCTACACCTTC. Its protein product is CASTSYRAVNYGYTF.